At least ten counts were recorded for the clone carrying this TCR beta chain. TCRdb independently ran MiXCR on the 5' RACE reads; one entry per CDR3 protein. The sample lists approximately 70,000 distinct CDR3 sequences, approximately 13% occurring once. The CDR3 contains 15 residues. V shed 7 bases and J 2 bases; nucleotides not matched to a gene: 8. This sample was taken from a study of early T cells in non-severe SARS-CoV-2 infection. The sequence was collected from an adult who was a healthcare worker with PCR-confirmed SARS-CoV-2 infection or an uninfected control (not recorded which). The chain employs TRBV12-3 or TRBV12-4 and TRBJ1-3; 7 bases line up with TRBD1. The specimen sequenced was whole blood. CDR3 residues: CASIPLGTAGNTIYF. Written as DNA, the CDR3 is TGTGCCAGCATCCCACTGGGGACAGCTGGAAACACCATATATTTT.